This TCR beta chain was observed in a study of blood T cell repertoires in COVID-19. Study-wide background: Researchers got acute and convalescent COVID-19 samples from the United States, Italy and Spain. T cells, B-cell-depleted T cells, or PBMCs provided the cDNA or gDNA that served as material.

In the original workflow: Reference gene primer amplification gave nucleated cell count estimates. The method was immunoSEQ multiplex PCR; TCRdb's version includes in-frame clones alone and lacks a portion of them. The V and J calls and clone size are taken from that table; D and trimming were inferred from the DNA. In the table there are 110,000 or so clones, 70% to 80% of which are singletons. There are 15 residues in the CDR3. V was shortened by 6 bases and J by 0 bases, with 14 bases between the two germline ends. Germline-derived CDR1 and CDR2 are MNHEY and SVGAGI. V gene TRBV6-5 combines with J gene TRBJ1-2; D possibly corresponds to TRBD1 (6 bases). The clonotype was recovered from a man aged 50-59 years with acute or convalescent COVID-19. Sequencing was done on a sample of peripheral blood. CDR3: CASRPLGTTNYGYTF. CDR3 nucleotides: TGTGCCAGCAGACCCCTCGGGACAACTAACTATGGCTACACCTTC.